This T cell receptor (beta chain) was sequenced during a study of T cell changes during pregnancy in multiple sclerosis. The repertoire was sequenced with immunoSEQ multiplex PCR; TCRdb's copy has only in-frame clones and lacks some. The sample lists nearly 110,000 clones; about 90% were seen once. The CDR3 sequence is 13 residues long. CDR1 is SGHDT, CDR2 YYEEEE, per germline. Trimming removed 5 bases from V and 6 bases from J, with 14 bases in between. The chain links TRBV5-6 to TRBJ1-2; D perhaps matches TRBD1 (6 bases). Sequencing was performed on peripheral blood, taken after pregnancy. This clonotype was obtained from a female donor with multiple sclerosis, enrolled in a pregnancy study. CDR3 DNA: TGTGCCAGCAGACCTGAGGGGGGGGATGGCTACACCTTC. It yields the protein CASRPEGGDGYTF.